Presented here are 11 T cell receptor beta chains from one specimen sequenced in a study of T cell responses to AZD1222 COVID-19 vaccine. Clones were read by immunoSEQ multiplex PCR, and TCRdb kept only the in-frame ones, dropping some. The data show about 140,000 clones, roughly 90% seen once. The specimen was peripheral blood, collected on day 0 of AZD1222 vaccination. All receptors come from an adult in good health.

The genes are TRBV2 and TRBJ2-2; possible D gene TRBD1, 5 bases. V dropped 5 bases and J dropped 7 bases, with 8 bases sitting between them. Germline CDR1 reads SNHLY; CDR2 reads FYNNEI. There are 12 residues in the CDR3. The CDR3, as DNA: TGTGCCAGCAGTAGGGGTGTCGGGGAGCTGTTTTTT. It specifies CASSRGVGELFF.

The CDR3 protein is CASSPEQGNSPLHF. CDR3 sequence (DNA): TGTGCCAGCTCACCAGAACAGGGTAATTCACCCCTCCACTTT. The genes are TRBV18 and TRBJ1-6, with D possibly matching TRBD1 (6 bases). The CDR3 spans 14 residues. The V gene lost 2 bases and the J gene lost 6 bases, with 8 bases spanning the gap. Germline V gives CDR1 KGHSH, CDR2 LQKENI.

This clone was picked up one time. This chain uses TRBV2 with TRBJ1-1, with D uncertain. Germline CDR1 is SNHLY and CDR2 is FYNNEI. The CDR3 is made up of 14 amino acids. The V end lost 3 bases, the J end lost 0 bases, and 8 bases lay between the germline ends. CDR3: CASSDGYLNTEAFF. In DNA form, the CDR3 reads TGTGCCAGCAGTGACGGATACCTGAACACTGAAGCTTTCTTT.

The chain links TRBV6-5 to TRBJ1-1, with 8 bases matching TRBD1. CDR1 is MNHEY, CDR2 SVGAGI, per germline. CDR3 length: 15 residues. J was trimmed by 1 base and V by 6 bases; bases with no gene match: 7. CDR3 DNA: TGTGCCAGCAGCTTGGGGACAGGTTGGAACACTGAAGCTTTCTTT. Protein product: CASSLGTGWNTEAFF.

Details on this clone: This sample includes further DNA sequences coding for the same CDR3. J is TRBJ2-5 and V is TRBV2, with D uncertain. V gave up 4 bases and J gave up 2 bases, with 5 bases separating them. The CDR3 is made up of 12 amino acids. Germline assignment: CDR1 SNHLY and CDR2 FYNNEI. CDR3 sequence: CASSVLQETQYF. The CDR3 nucleotides read TGTGCCAGCAGTGTTTTACAAGAGACCCAGTACTTC. Using reference TRBV2 and TRBJ2-5 for the parts outside the CDR3, the full variable domain is EPEVTQTPSHQVTQMGQEVILRCVPISNHLYFYWYRQILGQKVEFLVSFYNNEISEKSEIFDDQFSVERPDGSNFTLKIRSTKLEDSAMYFCASSVLQETQYFGPGTRLLVL.

The chain recombines TRBV21-1 with TRBJ1-5; the DNA was not compared with TRBD1, the D call given in the table. TRBV21-1 is a pseudogene locus. This CDR3 has 18 amino acids. The CDR3 DNA sequence: TGTGCCAGCAGCAAAGAAGTAAAGGGCAGGGAAACTACCCAGCCCCAGCATTTT. Protein sequence: CASSKEVKGRETTQPQHF.

The chain combines TRBV14 with TRBJ2-7, with D tentatively TRBD1 (6 bases). The V gene's germline CDR1 is SGHDN and CDR2 FVKESK. V lost 4 bases, J lost 5 bases, and 15 bases lay in between. There are 14 residues in the CDR3. CDR3 sequence reads: CASSRGQFYNEQYF. The CDR3 DNA sequence: TGTGCCAGCAGCCGAGGACAGTTTTATAACGAGCAGTACTTC.

The chain uses TRBV27 and TRBJ2-3; 7 bases match TRBD1. V lost 2 bases to trimming and J lost 5 bases; unmatched junction nucleotides: 10. The CDR3 covers 16 residues. Germline V gene sequence: CDR1 MNHEY, CDR2 SMNVEV (reference sequence). CDR3 in DNA: TGTGCCAGCAGTTTAGGCGAGACAGGGAGCTTAGATACGCAGTATTTT. It codes for CASSLGETGSLDTQYF.

The V call is TRBV28, the J call TRBJ1-5, with a tentative D call TRBD1 (6 bases). The CDR3 runs to 14 residues. V dropped 6 bases and J dropped 3 bases, with 12 bases sitting between them. CDR1 is MDHEN, CDR2 SYDVKM, per germline. CDR3 bases: TGTGCCAGCAGCCGGGACACCATCAATCAGCCCCAGCATTTT. Translated, it gives CASSRDTINQPQHF.

The chain is built from TRBV6-4 and TRBJ2-1, with D unresolved. Germline loops: CDR1 MRHNA, CDR2 SNTAGT. This CDR3 has 13 residues. Trimming stripped 0 bases from V and 7 bases from J, with 7 bases between. The CDR3 region has the DNA TGTGCCAGCAGTGACTCGATTAATAATGAGCAGTTCTTC. Translated: CASSDSINNEQFF.

The V and J genes are TRBV7-2 and TRBJ2-7; 8 bases map to TRBD2. From germline, CDR1 is SGHTA and CDR2 FQGNSA. This CDR3 comprises 15 residues. Trimming cost V 1 base and J 2 bases; bases outside gene matches: 4. The CDR3: CASSLVSAGAYEQYF. The CDR3, as DNA: TGTGCCAGCAGCTTAGTCTCAGCGGGAGCCTACGAGCAGTACTTC.